The T cell receptor beta chain under discussion was sequenced for a study of identical twins. Overall study findings and caveats: Out-of-frame TCR alpha sharing in monozygotic twins exceeded recombination model predictions. The authors drew conclusions from cross-sectional statistical analysis rather than following the same donors. The more abundant beta clonotypes in cord blood had fewer insertions, and memory repertoires did not show this.

V lost 5 bases and J lost 0, with 17 bases in between. Germline loops: CDR1 MNHEY, CDR2 SMNVEV (reference sequence). The CDR3 covers 16 residues. Through template switching, a universal primer site was introduced, and the cDNA contained unique molecular identifiers. Using its own MiXCR run on the 5' RACE reads, TCRdb lists one record per CDR3 protein. The repertoire holds 1.5 million to 2 million distinct CDR3 sequences, with around 29% as singletons. This clonotype appeared a few times. Antigen unknown. Specimen: cord blood. The sequence came from a newborn girl in good health. This chain joins TRBV27 and TRBJ2-7; D could derive from TRBD1 or TRBD2 (6 bases each). The CDR3 nucleotides are TGTGCCAGCAGTCTGGAGGGGGTCGATAACTCCTACGAGCAGTACTTC. Its protein product is CASSLEGVDNSYEQYF.